This T cell receptor beta chain is drawn from a study of control samples from healthy donors and cancer patients. Sequenced by immunoSEQ multiplex PCR; TCRdb stores in-frame clones only, minus some. The profile shows approximately 120,000 clones, 90% of them singletons. The receptor comes from a human donor in good health. The donor label of this sample is uncertain. Sequencing used blood.

For the CDR3, the DNA is TGTGCCAGCAGCCCTGGGACAGGGGCATGGAATTCACCCCTCCACTTT. This translates into CASSPGTGAWNSPLHF. This chain links TRBV9 with TRBJ1-6; 10 nucleotides agree with TRBD1. Germline CDR1 reads SGDLS; CDR2 reads YYNGEE. J gave up 7 bases and V 4 bases, and 8 bases lay outside the gene matches. There are 16 residues in the CDR3.